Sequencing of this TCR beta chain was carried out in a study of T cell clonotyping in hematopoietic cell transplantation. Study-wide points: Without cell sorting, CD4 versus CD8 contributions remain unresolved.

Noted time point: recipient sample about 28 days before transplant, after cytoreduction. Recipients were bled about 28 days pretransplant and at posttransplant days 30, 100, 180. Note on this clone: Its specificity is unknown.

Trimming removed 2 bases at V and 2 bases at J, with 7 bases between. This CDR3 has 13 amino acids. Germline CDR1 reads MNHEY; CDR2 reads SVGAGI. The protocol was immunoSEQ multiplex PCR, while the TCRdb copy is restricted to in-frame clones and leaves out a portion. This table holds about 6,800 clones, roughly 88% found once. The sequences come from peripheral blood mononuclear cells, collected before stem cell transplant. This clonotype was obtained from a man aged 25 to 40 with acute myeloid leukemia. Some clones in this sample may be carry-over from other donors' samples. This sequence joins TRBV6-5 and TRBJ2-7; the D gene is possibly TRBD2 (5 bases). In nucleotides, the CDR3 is TGTGCCAGCAGTTACGAGGGTGCCTACGAGCAGTACTTC. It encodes CASSYEGAYEQYF.